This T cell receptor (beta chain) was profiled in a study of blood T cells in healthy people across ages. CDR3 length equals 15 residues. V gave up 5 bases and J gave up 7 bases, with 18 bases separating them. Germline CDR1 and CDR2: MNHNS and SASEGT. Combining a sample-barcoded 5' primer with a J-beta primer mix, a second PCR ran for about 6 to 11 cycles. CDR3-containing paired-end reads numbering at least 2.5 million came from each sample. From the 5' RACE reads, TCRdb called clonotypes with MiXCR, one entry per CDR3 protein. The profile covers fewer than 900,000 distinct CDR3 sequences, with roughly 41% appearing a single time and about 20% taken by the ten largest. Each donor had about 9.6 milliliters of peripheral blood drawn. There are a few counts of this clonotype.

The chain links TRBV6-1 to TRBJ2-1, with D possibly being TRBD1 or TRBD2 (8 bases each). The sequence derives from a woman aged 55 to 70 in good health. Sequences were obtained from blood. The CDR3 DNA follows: TGTGCCAGCAGTTGGACAGGGACTAGTCGTAATGAGCAGTTCTTC. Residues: CASSWTGTSRNEQFF.